What follows is one T cell receptor (beta chain) and its context. Antigen: not known. This sample stems from a study of cytomegalovirus exposure and HLA in healthy donors. Regarding the study as a whole: Reports showed the classifier diagnosing cytomegalovirus status with high specificity and sensitivity. TCR clusters originating in the first cohort tended to co-occur in the approximately 120 validation repertoires, according to a later analysis.

This table comes from immunoSEQ multiplex PCR, and its TCRdb copy is limited to in-frame clones, with some not included. Of about 60,000 clones listed, almost 97% are singletons. The CDR3 runs 17 residues. Germline trimming cut 0 bases from V and 6 bases from J; bases unmatched to any gene: 10. CDR1 is SGHRS and CDR2 is YFSETQ in the germline V gene. The chain recombines TRBV5-1 with TRBJ2-3; 10 nucleotides align to TRBD2. The sequence came from a woman in her late teens or twenties in good health and CMV-seronegative. The sample taken for sequencing was PBMCs. This chain's CDR3 is CASSLGLAGDGGDTQYF. The CDR3 nucleotides read TGCGCCAGCAGCTTGGGGCTAGCGGGGGACGGCGGGGATACGCAGTATTTT.